This T cell receptor (beta chain) was captured in a study of blood T cell repertoires in COVID-19. Per the original data handling: Scientists estimated how many nucleated cells there were by amplifying reference gene primers. This table comes from immunoSEQ multiplex PCR, and its TCRdb copy is limited to in-frame clones, with some not included. V and J calls plus clone size are reproduced from that table; the DNA served to infer D and trimming. The sample comprises approximately 450,000 clones, around nine tenths of which are singletons, and just under 2% rests with the top ten. This CDR3 is 16 amino acids long. The germline gives CDR1 ENHRY, CDR2 SYGVKD. V was clipped by 4 bases and J by 5 bases; unmatched bases: 11.

The sequence was obtained from a woman aged 18-35 years with acute COVID-19. Input material: PBMCs or T cells enriched from blood (not recorded which). The chain is built from TRBV10-3 and TRBJ2-1; 7 bases are shared with TRBD2. CDR3 in DNA: TGTGCCATCAGTGGGCGGTTAAGCGGGACCAACAATGAGCAGTTCTTC. This sequence encodes CAISGRLSGTNNEQFF.